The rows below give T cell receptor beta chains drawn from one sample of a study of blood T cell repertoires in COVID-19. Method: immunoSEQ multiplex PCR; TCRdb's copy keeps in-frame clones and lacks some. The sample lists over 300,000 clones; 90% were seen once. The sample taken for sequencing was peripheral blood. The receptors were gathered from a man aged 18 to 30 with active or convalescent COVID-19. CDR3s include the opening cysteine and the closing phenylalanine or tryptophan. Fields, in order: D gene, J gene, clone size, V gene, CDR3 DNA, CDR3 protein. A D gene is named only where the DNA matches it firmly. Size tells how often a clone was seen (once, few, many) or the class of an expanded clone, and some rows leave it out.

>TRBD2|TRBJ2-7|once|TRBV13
TGTGCCAGCAGCTCCCGGACTAGCGGACCCTCCTACGAGCAGTACTTC
CASSSRTSGPSYEQYF
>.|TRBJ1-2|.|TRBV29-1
TGCAGCGATCAAACAGGGCTCTATGGCTACACCTTC
CSDQTGLYGYTF
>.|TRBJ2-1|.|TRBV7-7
TGTGCTAGCAGCTCCCTTCCGAGCTCCTACAATGAGCAGTTCTTC
CASSSLPSSYNEQFF
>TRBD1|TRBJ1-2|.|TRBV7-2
TGTGCCAGCAGCTTAGGAGGGGGCGCACATGGCTACACCTTC
CASSLGGGAHGYTF
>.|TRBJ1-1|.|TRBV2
TGTGCCAGCAGTCTCGTCGGGGCAGGGACAAATGCGGCTTTCTTT
CASSLVGAGTNAAFF
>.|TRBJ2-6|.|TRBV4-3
TGCGCCAGCAGCCCTTATATGGGGCCGTACTCTGGGGCCAACGTCCTGACTTTC
CASSPYMGPYSGANVLTF
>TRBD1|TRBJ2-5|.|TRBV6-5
TGTGCCAGCAGCCGGGACAGGTCCCAAGAGACCCAGTACTTC
CASSRDRSQETQYF
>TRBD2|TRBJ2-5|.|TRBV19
TGTGCCAGTAGTATACCAACTAGCGGGAGGGCAGAGACCCAGTACTTC
CASSIPTSGRAETQYF
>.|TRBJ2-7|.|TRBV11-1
TGTGCCAGCAGCCCGACCCTAGCCAGTCACGAGCAGTACTTC
CASSPTLASHEQYF
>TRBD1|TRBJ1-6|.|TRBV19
TGTGCCACAAGGACAGGGAGTTCACCCCTCCACTTT
CATRTGSSPLHF
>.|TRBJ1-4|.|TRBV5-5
TGTGCCAGCAGCTGGCCGCGGGGACGGACTAATGAAAAACTGTTTTTT
CASSWPRGRTNEKLFF